This TCR beta chain was found in a study of T cells in Graves' hyperthyroidism and ophthalmopathy. Study-wide results and caveats: Stable hyperthyroidism and ophthalmopathy were separated using 13 V-J signatures. Ophthalmopathy prediction by the model preceded onset by a median approximately 6.1 months.

From RNA transcripts, TCR beta CDR3 regions were amplified. HTBI primers drove first-round RT-PCR of the TCR CDR3. From the multiplex PCR reads, TCRdb called clonotypes with MiXCR, one entry per CDR3 protein. The repertoire has 690,000 or so distinct CDR3 sequences, 15% to 20% of them found once; the top ten carry roughly a sixth. The table lists this clonotype with a few counts. Its antigen remains unknown. Uncontrolled infection, other autoimmune disease, pregnancy or lactation barred patients from enrollment. The CDR3 has 15 amino acids. CDR1 and CDR2 from the germline V gene are SGHRS and YFSETQ. V lost 4 bases and J lost 3; bases outside the gene matches: 8.

This sequence was found in a woman between 50 and 59 years old with Graves' hyperthyroidism that later progressed to Graves' ophthalmopathy. This chain uses TRBV5-1 with TRBJ2-5; 8 bases are a match to TRBD1. The sample consisted of blood. The CDR3 DNA follows: TGCGCCAGCAGCGAACCGGACAGGGCAAAAGAGACCCAGTACTTC. Translated: CASSEPDRAKETQYF.